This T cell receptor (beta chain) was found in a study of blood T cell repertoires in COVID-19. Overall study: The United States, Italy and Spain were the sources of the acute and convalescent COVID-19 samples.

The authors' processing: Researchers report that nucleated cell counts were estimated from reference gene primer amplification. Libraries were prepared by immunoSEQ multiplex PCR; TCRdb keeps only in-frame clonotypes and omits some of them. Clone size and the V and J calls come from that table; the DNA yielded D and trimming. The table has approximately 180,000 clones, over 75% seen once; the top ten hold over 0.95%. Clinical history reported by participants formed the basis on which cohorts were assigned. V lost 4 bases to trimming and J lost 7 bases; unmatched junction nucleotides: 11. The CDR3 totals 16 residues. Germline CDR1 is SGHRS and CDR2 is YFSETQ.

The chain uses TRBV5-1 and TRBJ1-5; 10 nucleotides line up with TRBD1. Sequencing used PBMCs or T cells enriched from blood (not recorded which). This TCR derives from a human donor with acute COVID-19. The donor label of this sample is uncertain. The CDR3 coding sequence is TGCGCCAGCAGCCCTGGACAGGGGGGGCCGGGGCAGCCCCAGCATTTT. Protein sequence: CASSPGQGGPGQPQHF.